This T cell receptor (beta chain) was observed in a study of CD8+ T cells in alopecia areata. The sorting of PBMCs gave CD4+ and CD8+ T cells. Once RNA had been extracted, it was reverse transcribed into cDNA to act as the sequencing template. Produced via immunoSEQ multiplex PCR; TCRdb's table is partial and in-frame only. This table has over 120,000 clones, 40% to 55% appearing once. This clone was counted once. With 7 bases clipped from V and 5 bases from J, the junction kept 7 bases outside the gene matches. The CDR3 runs to 13 residues. The germline V gene encodes CDR1 SQVTM and CDR2 ANQGSEA. The clonotype comes from a human donor with alopecia areata. V usage is TRBV29-1 and J usage is TRBJ2-5; 10 bases align to TRBD2. The source was CD4+ T cells sorted from blood, collected at week 0. Here the CDR3 DNA reads TGCAGCGCCGGCTTAGCGGGAGGCGAGACCCAGTACTTC. The encoded protein is CSAGLAGGETQYF.